The present T cell receptor beta chain was sequenced within a study of blood T cell repertoires in COVID-19. About the study: Specimens from acute and convalescent COVID-19 originated in the United States, Italy and Spain. Sources were T cells, B-cell-depleted T cells, or PBMCs; the material itself was cDNA or gDNA.

The V gene's germline CDR1 is LGHNA and CDR2 YSLEER. V lost 5 bases and J 6 bases, leaving 16 bases between the germline ends. This CDR3 region has 15 residues. As originally analysed: Amplified reference gene primers provided the basis for estimating nucleated cell counts. The data were produced by immunoSEQ multiplex PCR, yet TCRdb's version contains in-frame clones alone and is incomplete. V, J and clone size derive from that table, while D and trimming were established from the DNA sequence. The sample has about 260,000 clones; about nine tenths are singletons. This sequence joins TRBV4-3 and TRBJ2-2; tentatively, D is TRBD2 (5 bases). This receptor was obtained from a middle-aged man who had recovered from COVID-19. The sample taken for sequencing was peripheral blood. The CDR3 loop is CASSSTSGLAGELFF. CDR3 DNA sequence: TGCGCCAGCAGCTCAACCTCGGGGTTAGCCGGGGAGCTGTTTTTT.